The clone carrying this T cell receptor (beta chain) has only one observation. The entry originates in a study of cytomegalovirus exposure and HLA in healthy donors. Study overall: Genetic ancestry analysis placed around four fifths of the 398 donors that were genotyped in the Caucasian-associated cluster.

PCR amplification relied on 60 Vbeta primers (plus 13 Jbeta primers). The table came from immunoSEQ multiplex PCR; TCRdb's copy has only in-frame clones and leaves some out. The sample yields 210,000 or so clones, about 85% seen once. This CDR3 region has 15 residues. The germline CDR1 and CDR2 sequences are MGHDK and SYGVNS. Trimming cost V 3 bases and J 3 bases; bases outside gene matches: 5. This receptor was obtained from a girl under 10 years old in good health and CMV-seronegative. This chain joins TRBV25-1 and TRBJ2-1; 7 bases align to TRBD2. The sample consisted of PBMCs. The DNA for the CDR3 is TGTGCCAGCAGTGACGAGTGGGGGGGCTACAATGAGCAGTTCTTC. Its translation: CASSDEWGGYNEQFF.